This T cell receptor (beta chain) was recorded in a study of identical twins. Study-level points and caveats: One should note that invariant MAIT and iNKT cells could partly confound zero-insertion analyses. Compared with unrelated sharing, twin-shared out-of-frame alpha sequences had more low-probability sequences.

The CDR3 is 13 residues long. The ends lost 8 bases at V and 7 bases at J; junction bases unmatched: 8. Germline CDR1 MGHDK, CDR2 SYGVNS. Template switching supplied a universal primer site; unique molecular identifiers were carried on the cDNA. TCRdb analysed the 5' RACE reads with MiXCR anew, one entry per CDR3 protein. This sample has 1.5 million to 2 million distinct CDR3 sequences; about 32% occur once, and the top ten carry more than 0.25%. This clonotype was detected only a few times. Its antigen remains unidentified. V gene TRBV25-1 combines with J gene TRBJ1-2, with 9 bases matching TRBD1. Sequenced: cord blood. The TCR sequence derives from a newborn girl in good health. CDR3 bases: TGTGCCAGCCGCGACCGGGACAGGGCTGGCTACACCTTC. Its translation is CASRDRDRAGYTF.